This TCR beta chain was captured by sequencing in a study of T cell responses to AZD1222 COVID-19 vaccine. Study-wide points: Only a handful of AZD1222 recipients, roughly 6 in all, had baseline seropositivity. Of spike-specific TCRs, nearly half reportedly target regions left unmutated in variants.

In regard to this clone: Its antigen is as yet unknown.

Per the germline V gene, CDR1 is SGHDN and CDR2 is FVKESK. This CDR3 spans 13 amino acids. The germline V and J ends were trimmed by 3 bases and 4 bases, with 7 bases remaining between them. Using immunoSEQ multiplex PCR, the repertoire was profiled, and TCRdb retains in-frame clones only, with some absent. The sample carries 70,000 to 100,000 clones, 92% recorded once. The source of this sequence is an adult who received the AZD1222 COVID-19 vaccine. The chain joins TRBV14 to TRBJ1-3; unclear D gene. Sequencing used peripheral blood, obtained 28 days after the second AZD1222 dose. The CDR3 DNA reads as TGTGCCAGCAGCCAGGGGTCCGGAAACACCATATATTTT. As protein: CASSQGSGNTIYF.